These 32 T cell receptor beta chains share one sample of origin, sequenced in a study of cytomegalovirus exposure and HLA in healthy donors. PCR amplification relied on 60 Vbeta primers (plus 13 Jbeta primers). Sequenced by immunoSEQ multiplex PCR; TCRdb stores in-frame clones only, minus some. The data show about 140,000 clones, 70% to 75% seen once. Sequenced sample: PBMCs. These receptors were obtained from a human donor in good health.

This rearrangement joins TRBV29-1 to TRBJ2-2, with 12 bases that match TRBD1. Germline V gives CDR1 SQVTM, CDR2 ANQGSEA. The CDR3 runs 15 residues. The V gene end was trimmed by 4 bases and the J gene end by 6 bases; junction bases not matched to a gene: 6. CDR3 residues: CSVVGQGALSGELFF. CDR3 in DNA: TGCAGCGTTGTGGGACAGGGGGCATTATCCGGGGAGCTGTTTTTT.

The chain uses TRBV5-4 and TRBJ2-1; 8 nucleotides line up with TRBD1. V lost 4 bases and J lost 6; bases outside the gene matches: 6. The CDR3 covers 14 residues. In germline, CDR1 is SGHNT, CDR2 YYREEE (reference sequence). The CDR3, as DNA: TGTGCCAGCAGCCGCCGGGACAGGACCAATGAGCAGTTCTTC. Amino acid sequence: CASSRRDRTNEQFF.

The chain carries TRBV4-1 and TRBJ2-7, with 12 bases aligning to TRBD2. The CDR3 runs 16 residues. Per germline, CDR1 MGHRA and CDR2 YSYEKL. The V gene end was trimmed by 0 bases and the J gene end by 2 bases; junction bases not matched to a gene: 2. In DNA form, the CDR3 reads TGCGCCAGCAGCCAAGATTCTAGCGGGAGGGCCTACGAGCAGTACTTC. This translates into CASSQDSSGRAYEQYF.

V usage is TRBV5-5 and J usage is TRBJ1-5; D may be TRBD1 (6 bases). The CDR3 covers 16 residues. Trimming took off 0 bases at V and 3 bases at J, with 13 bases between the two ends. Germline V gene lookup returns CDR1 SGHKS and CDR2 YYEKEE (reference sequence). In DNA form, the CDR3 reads TGTGCCAGCAGCTTGGTACAGGGCCTATCCAATCAGCCCCAGCATTTT. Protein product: CASSLVQGLSNQPQHF.

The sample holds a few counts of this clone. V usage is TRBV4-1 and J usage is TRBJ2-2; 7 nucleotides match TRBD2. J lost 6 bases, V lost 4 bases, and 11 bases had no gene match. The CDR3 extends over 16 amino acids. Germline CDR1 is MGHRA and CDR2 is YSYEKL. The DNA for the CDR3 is TGCGCCAGCAGCCCCCCTGGGGCAGGGAGGGCCGGGGAGCTGTTTTTT. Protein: CASSPPGAGRAGELFF.

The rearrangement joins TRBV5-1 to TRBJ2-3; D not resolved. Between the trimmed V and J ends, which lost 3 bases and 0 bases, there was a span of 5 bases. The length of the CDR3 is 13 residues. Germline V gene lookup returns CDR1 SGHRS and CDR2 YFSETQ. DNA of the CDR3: TGCGCCAGCAGCTCCTCTAGCACAGATACGCAGTATTTT. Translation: CASSSSSTDTQYF.

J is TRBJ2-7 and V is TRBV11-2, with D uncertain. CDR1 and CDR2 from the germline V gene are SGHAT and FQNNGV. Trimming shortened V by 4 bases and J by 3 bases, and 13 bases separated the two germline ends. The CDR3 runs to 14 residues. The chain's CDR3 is CASSSSGGSYEQYF. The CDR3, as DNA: TGTGCCAGCAGCTCCTCCGGCGGTAGCTACGAGCAGTACTTC.

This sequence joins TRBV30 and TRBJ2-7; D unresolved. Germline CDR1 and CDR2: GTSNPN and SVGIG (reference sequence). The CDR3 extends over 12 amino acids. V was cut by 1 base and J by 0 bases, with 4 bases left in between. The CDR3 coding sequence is TGTGCCTGGAGTGCAGTCTCCTACGAGCAGTACTTC. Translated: CAWSAVSYEQYF. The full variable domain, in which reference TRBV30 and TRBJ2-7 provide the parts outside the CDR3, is SQTIHQWPATLVQPVGSPLSLECTVEGTSNPNLYWYRQAAGRGLQLLFYSVGIGQISSEVPQNLSASRPQDRQFILSSKKLLLSDSGFYLCAWSAVSYEQYFGPGTRLTVT.

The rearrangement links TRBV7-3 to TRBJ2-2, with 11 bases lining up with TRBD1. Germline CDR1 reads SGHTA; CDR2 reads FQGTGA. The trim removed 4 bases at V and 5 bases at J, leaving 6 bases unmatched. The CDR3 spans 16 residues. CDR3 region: CASSSLGQGATGELFF. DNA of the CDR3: TGTGCCAGCAGCTCGCTTGGACAGGGGGCTACCGGGGAGCTGTTTTTT.

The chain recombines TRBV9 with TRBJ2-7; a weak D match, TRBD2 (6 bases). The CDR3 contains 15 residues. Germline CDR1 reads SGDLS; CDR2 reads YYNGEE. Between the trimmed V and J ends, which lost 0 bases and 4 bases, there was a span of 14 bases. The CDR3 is CASSVAWDGGYEQYF. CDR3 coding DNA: TGTGCCAGCAGCGTAGCGTGGGACGGGGGATACGAGCAGTACTTC.

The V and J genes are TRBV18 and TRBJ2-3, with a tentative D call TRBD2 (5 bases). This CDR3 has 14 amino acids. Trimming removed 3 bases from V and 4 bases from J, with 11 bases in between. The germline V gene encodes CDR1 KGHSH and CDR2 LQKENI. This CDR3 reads CASSPRTPPDTQYF. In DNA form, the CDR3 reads TGTGCCAGCTCACCCCGGACTCCCCCAGATACGCAGTATTTT.

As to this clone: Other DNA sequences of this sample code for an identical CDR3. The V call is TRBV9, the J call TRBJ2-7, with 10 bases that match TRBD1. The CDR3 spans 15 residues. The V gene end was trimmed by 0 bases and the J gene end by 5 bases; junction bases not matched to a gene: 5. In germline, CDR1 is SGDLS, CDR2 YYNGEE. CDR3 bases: TGTGCCAGCAGCGTAGCGGGGACAGGGGACAACGAGCAGTACTTC. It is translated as CASSVAGTGDNEQYF.

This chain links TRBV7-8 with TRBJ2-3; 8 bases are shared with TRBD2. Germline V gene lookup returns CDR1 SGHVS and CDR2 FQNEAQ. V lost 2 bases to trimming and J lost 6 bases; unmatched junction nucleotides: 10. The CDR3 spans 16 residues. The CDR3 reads CASSLRISGAADTQYF. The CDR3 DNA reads TGTGCCAGCAGCTTAAGGATTAGCGGGGCCGCGGATACGCAGTATTTT.

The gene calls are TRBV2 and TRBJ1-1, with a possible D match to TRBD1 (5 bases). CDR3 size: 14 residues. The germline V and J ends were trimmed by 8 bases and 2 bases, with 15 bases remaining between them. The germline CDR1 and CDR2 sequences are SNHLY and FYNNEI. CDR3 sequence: CASSRLDSNTEAFF. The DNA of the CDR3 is TGTGCCAGCTCCCGCCTCGACAGTAACACTGAAGCTTTCTTT.

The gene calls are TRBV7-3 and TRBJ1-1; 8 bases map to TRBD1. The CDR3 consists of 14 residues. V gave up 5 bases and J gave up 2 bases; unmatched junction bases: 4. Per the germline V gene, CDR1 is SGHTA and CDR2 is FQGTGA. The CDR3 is CASSAGGFNTEAFF. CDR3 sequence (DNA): TGTGCCAGCAGCGCAGGGGGCTTTAACACTGAAGCTTTCTTT.

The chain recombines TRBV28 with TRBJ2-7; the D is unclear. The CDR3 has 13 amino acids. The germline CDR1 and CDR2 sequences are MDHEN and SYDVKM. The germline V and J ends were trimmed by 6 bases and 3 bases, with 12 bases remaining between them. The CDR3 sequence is CASRRRPSYEQYF. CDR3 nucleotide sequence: TGTGCCAGCAGACGCAGGCCCAGCTACGAGCAGTACTTC.

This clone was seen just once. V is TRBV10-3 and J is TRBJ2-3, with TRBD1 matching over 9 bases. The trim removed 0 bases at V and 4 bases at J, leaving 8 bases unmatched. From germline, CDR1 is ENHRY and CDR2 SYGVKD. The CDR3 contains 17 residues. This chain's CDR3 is CAISESGGQGEPDTQYF. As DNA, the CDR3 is TGTGCCATCAGTGAGTCGGGGGGACAGGGTGAACCAGATACGCAGTATTTT.

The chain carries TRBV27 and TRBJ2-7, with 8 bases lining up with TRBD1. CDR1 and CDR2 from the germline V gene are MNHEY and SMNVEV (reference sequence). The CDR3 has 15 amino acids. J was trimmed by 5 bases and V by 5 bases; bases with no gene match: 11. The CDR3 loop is CASSLWAGGEHEQYF. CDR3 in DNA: TGTGCCAGCAGTCTTTGGGCAGGGGGCGAACACGAGCAGTACTTC.

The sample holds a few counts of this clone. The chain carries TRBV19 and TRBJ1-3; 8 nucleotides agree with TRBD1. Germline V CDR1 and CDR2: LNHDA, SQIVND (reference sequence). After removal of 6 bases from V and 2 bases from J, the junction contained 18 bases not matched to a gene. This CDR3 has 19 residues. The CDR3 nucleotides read TGTGCCAGTAGGATGGTTGGACAGGGAGAAAGTCAACCTGGAAACACCATATATTTT. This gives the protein CASRMVGQGESQPGNTIYF. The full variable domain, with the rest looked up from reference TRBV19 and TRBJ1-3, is DGGITQSPKYLFRKEGQNVTLSCEQNLNHDAMYWYRQDPGQGLRLIYYSQIVNDFQKGDIAEGYSVSREKKESFPLTVTSAQKNPTAFYLCASRMVGQGESQPGNTIYFGEGSWLTVV.

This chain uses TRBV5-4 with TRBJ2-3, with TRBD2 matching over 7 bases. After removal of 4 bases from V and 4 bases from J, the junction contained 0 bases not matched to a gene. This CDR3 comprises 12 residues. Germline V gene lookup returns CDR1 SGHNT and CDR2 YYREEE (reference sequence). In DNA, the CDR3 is TGTGCCAGCAGCCGGGGGGCAGATACGCAGTATTTT. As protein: CASSRGADTQYF.

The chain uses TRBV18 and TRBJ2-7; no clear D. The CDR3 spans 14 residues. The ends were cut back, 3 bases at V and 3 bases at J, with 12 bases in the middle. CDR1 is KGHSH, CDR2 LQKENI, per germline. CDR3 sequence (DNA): TGTGCCAGCTCACCCCTAGATGGTTTCTACGAGCAGTACTTC. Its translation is CASSPLDGFYEQYF.

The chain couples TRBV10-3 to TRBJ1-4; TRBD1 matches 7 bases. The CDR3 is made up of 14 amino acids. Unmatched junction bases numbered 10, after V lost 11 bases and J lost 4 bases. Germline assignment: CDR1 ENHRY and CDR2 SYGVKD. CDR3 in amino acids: CAARQGLGNEKLFF. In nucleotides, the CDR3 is TGTGCCGCCCGACAGGGTTTGGGTAATGAAAAACTGTTTTTT.

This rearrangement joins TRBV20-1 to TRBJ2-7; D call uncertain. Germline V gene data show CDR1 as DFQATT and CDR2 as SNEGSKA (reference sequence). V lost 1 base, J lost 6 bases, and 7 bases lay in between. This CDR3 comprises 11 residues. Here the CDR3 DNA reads TGCAGTGCTAGAGCCCAGTCCGAGCAGTACTTC. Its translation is CSARAQSEQYF.

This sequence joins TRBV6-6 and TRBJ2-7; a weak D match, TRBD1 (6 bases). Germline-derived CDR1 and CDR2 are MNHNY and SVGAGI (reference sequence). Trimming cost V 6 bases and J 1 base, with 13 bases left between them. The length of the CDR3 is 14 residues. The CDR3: CASRRLTGSYEQYF. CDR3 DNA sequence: TGTGCCAGCAGACGTCTTACAGGGTCCTACGAGCAGTACTTC.

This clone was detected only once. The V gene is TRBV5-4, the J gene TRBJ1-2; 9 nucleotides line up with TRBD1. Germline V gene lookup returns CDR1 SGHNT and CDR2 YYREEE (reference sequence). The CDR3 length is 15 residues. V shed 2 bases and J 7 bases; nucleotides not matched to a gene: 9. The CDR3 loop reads CASSFLITGGSGYTF. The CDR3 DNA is TGTGCCAGCAGCTTTTTGATTACAGGGGGCTCTGGCTACACCTTC.

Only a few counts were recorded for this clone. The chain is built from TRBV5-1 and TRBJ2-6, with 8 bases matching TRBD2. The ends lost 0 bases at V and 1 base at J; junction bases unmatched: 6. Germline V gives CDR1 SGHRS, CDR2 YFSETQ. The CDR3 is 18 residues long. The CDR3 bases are TGCGCCAGCAGCTTGGGAGTCTTAGCGGGGTCTGGGGCCAACGTCCTGACTTTC. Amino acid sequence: CASSLGVLAGSGANVLTF.

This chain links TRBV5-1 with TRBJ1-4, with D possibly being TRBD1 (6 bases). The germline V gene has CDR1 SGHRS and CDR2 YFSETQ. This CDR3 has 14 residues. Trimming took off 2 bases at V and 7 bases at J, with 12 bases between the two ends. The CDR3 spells CASSLRDIREKLFF. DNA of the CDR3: TGCGCCAGCAGCTTACGGGACATCCGTGAAAAACTGTTTTTT.

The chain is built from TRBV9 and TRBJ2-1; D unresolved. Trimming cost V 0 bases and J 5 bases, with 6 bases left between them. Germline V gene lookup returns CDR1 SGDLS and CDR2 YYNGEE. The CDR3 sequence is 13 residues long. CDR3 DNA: TGTGCCAGCAGCGTAGAACAAGACAATGAGCAGTTCTTC. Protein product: CASSVEQDNEQFF.

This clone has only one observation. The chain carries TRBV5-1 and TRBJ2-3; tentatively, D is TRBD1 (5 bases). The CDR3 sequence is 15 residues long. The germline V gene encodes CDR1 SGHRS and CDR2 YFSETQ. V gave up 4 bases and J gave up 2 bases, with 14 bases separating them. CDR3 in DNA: TGCGCCAGCAGCCCTGGACAAACATCCACAGATACGCAGTATTTT. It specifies CASSPGQTSTDTQYF.

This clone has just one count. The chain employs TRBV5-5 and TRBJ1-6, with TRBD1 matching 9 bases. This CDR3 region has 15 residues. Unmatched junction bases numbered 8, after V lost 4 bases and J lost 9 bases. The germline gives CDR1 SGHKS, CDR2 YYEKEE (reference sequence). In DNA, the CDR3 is TGTGCCAGCAGCCCGGGGACAGGGACGGGTTCACCCCTCCACTTT. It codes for CASSPGTGTGSPLHF.

The chain's CDR3 is CASSVTASGSYNEQFF. Here the CDR3 DNA reads TGTGCCAGCAGCGTCACCGCTAGCGGCTCCTACAATGAGCAGTTCTTC. The V and J genes are TRBV9 and TRBJ2-1, with TRBD2 matching over 7 bases. V shed 2 bases and J 0 bases; nucleotides not matched to a gene: 5. Germline CDR1 is SGDLS and CDR2 is YYNGEE. This CDR3 region has 16 residues.

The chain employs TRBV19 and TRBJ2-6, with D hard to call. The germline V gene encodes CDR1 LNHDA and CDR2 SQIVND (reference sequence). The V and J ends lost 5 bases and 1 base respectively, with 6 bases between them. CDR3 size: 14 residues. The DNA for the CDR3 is TGTGCCAGTAGTCCTACTTCTGGGGCCAACGTCCTGACTTTC. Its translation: CASSPTSGANVLTF.